This T cell receptor (beta chain) was captured by sequencing in a study of graft-versus-host responses after intestinal transplantation. At the level of the study: Recipients received multivisceral, liver-intestinal, or isolated intestinal transplants. Anti-thymocyte globulin served as induction for all recipients, who then took tacrolimus and steroids for about three years.

Assay used: immunoSEQ multiplex PCR; TCRdb lists only in-frame clones, some missing. The table has more than 100,000 clones, approximately 95% seen once; the top ten hold roughly 3%. Study outcomes and limitations: Detection of GvH clones occurred in recipient marrow, and some had their first appearance in ileum or blood. Declines in HvG clones occurring early post-transplant were associated with peak circulating GvH clone levels.

Worth noting for this clone: The antigen remains undetermined.

CDR3 length: 15 amino acids. The J segment lost 7 bases and the V segment lost 4 bases, leaving 5 bases of the junction unmatched. Germline CDR1 and CDR2: MGHDK and SYGVNS. The chain has TRBV25-1 and TRBJ2-5, with TRBD2 matching 14 bases. This sequence originates from a human donor who received an intestinal transplant. The sample in question was unstimulated CD8+ T cells sorted from spleen or lymph node cells, obtained before intestinal transplant. This chain's CDR3 is CASSVGLAGEGTQYF. CDR3 DNA: TGTGCCAGCAGTGTGGGACTAGCGGGAGAGGGGACCCAGTACTTC.